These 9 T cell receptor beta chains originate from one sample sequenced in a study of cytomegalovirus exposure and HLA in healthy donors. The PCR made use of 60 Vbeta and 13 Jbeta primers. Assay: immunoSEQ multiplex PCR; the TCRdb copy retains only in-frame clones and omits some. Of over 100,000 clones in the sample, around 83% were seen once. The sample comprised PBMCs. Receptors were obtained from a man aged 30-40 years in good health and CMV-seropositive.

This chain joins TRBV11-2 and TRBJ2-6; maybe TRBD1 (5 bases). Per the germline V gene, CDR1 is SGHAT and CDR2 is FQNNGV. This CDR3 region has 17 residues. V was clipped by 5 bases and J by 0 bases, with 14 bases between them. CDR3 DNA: TGTGCCAGCAGCGTCCAGGGCCTAACCTCTGGGGCCAACGTCCTGACTTTC. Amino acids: CASSVQGLTSGANVLTF.

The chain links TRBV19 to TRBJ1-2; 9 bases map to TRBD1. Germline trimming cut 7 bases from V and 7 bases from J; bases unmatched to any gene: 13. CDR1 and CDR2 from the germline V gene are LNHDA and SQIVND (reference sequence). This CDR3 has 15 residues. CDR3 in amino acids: CASTTSGTGTLGYTF. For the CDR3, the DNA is TGTGCCAGTACCACCTCCGGGACAGGGACTCTTGGCTACACCTTC.

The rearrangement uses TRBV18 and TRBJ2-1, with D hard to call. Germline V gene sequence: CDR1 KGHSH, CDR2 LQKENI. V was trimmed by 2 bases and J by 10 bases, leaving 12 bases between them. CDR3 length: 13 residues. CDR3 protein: CASSPEASAEQFF. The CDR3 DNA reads TGTGCCAGCTCACCAGAGGCGAGCGCCGAGCAGTTCTTC.

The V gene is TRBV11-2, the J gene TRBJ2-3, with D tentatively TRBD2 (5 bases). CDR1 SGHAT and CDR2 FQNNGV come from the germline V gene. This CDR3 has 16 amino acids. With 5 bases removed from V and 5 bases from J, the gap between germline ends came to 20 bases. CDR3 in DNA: TGTGCCAGCAGCCGCAATAGCGTGGGGAGTGGAGATACGCAGTATTTT. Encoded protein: CASSRNSVGSGDTQYF.

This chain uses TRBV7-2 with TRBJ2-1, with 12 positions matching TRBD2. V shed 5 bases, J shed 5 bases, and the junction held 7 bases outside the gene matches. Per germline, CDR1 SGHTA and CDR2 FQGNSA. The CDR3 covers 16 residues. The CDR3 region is CASSTLLAGGNNEQFF. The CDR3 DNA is TGTGCCAGCAGCACCCTCCTAGCGGGAGGGAACAATGAGCAGTTCTTC.

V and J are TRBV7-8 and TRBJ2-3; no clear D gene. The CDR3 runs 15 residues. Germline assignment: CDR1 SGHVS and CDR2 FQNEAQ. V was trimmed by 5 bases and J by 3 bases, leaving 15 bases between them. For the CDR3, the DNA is TGTGCCAGCAGCCCATGGCTCGCTTTGACAGATACGCAGTATTTT. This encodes CASSPWLALTDTQYF. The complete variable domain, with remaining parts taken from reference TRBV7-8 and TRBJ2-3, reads GAGVSQSPRYKVAKRGQDVALRCDPISGHVSLFWYQQALGQGPEFLTYFQNEAQLDKSGLPSDRFFAERPEGSVSTLKIQRTQQEDSAVYLCASSPWLALTDTQYFGPGTRLTVL.

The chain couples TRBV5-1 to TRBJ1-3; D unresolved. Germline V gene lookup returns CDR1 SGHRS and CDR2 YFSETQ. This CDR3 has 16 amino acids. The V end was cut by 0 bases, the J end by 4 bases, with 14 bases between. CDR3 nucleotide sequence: TGCGCCAGCAGCTTGGACCCGCTGGGCGGGGGAAACACCATATATTTT. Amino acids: CASSLDPLGGGNTIYF.

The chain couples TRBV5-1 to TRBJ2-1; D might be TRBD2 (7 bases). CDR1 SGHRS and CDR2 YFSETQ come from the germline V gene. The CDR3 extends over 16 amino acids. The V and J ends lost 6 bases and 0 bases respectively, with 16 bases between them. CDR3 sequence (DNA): TGCGCCAGCACGCAAAGAGGGGGGGACTCCTACAATGAGCAGTTCTTC. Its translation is CASTQRGGDSYNEQFF.

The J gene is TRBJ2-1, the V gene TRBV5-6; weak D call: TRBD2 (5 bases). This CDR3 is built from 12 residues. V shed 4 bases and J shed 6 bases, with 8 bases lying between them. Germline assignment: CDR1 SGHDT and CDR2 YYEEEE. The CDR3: CASSPDSNEQFF. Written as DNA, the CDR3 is TGTGCCAGCAGCCCGGACTCCAATGAGCAGTTCTTC. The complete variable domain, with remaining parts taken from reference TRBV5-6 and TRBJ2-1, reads DAGVTQSPTHLIKTRGQQVTLRCSPKSGHDTVSWYQQALGQGPQFIFQYYEEEERQRGNFPDRFSGHQFPNYSSELNVNALLLGDSALYLCASSPDSNEQFFGPGTRLTVL.